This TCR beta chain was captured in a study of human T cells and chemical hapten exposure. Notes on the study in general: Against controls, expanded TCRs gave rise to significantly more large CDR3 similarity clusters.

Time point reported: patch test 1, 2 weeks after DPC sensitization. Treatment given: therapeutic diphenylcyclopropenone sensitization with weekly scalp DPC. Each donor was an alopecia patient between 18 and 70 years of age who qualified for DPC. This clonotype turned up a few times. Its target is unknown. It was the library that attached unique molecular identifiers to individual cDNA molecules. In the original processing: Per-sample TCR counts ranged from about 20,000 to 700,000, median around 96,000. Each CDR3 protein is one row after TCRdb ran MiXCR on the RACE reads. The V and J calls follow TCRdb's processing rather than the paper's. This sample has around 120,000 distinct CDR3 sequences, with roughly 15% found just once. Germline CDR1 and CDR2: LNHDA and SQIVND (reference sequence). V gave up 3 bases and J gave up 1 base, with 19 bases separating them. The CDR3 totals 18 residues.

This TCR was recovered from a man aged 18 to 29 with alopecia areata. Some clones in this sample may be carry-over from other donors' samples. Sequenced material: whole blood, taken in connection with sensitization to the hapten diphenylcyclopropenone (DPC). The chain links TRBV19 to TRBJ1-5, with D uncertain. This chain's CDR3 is CASSILEGVARSNQPQHF. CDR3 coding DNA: TGTGCCAGTAGTATTCTTGAGGGTGTAGCTCGGAGCAATCAGCCCCAGCATTTT.